A selection of T cell receptor beta chains follows, all from one sample in a study of blood T cell repertoires in COVID-19. Assay: immunoSEQ multiplex PCR; the TCRdb copy retains only in-frame clones and omits some. This repertoire shows about 270,000 clones, 70% to 90% found once; its top ten account for 0.95% to 1.5%. Specimen: PBMCs or T cells enriched from blood (not recorded which). The receptors derive from a woman between 35 and 50 years old with acute COVID-19. The CDR3 runs from the conserved cysteine through the conserved F or W. The D gene is left open where the match is weak. Only part of the rows carry a size: once, few, many, or a class if the clone is expanded.

d_call: TRBD1; j_call: TRBJ1-2; clone_size: NA; v_call: TRBV28; cdr3_nt: TGTGCCAGCAGTTTCCCCAGGGGGCTAGTTGGCTACACCTTC; cdr3_aa: CASSFPRGLVGYTF
d_call: NA; j_call: TRBJ1-2; clone_size: once; v_call: TRBV18; cdr3_nt: TGTGCCAGCTCACCACGGGCCGGAACCTATGGCTACACCTTC; cdr3_aa: CASSPRAGTYGYTF
d_call: TRBD1; j_call: TRBJ2-2; clone_size: few; v_call: TRBV7-6; cdr3_nt: TGTGCCAGCAGCCCAAGGGGGCTCAACCTAGCCGGGGAGCTGTTTTTT; cdr3_aa: CASSPRGLNLAGELFF
d_call: NA; j_call: TRBJ2-2; clone_size: NA; v_call: TRBV11-3; cdr3_nt: TGTGCCAGCAGCCCAACTCCGGCCGGGGAGCTGTTTTTT; cdr3_aa: CASSPTPAGELFF
d_call: NA; j_call: TRBJ2-3; clone_size: NA; v_call: TRBV9; cdr3_nt: TGTGCCAGCAGCGAGTCCCTCGCGGCAGATACGCAGTATTTT; cdr3_aa: CASSESLAADTQYF
d_call: NA; j_call: TRBJ2-2; clone_size: NA; v_call: TRBV7-9; cdr3_nt: TGTGCCAGTCTTCCTAGGGCAGGGTCTGGCGGGGAGCTGTTTTTT; cdr3_aa: CASLPRAGSGGELFF
d_call: TRBD1; j_call: TRBJ2-7; clone_size: NA; v_call: TRBV7-9; cdr3_nt: TGTGCCAGCAGCTCCCGGACGGGACAGGGTAACGAGCAGTACTTC; cdr3_aa: CASSSRTGQGNEQYF
d_call: NA; j_call: TRBJ2-7; clone_size: NA; v_call: TRBV19; cdr3_nt: TGTGCCAGTAGTATCGGAGGGGGGGAAATCTACGAGCAGTACTTC; cdr3_aa: CASSIGGGEIYEQYF
d_call: NA; j_call: TRBJ2-7; clone_size: NA; v_call: TRBV20-1; cdr3_nt: TGCAGTGCTAGTCAGGGCGGTCGACCGAGAGAGCAGTACTTC; cdr3_aa: CSASQGGRPREQYF
d_call: NA; j_call: TRBJ2-3; clone_size: NA; v_call: TRBV13; cdr3_nt: TGTGCCAGCAGCTTAGATAGAGGGCCTGGGGCAGATACGCAGTATTTT; cdr3_aa: CASSLDRGPGADTQYF
d_call: NA; j_call: TRBJ1-5; clone_size: NA; v_call: TRBV7-2; cdr3_nt: TGTGCCAGCAGCTTAGCGTCCGGGTTCAATCAGCCCCAGCATTTT; cdr3_aa: CASSLASGFNQPQHF
d_call: TRBD1; j_call: TRBJ2-7; clone_size: NA; v_call: TRBV4-1; cdr3_nt: TGCGCCAGCAGCCAGGAACCGGACAGGCCGTTGTACGAGCAGTACTTC; cdr3_aa: CASSQEPDRPLYEQYF
d_call: NA; j_call: TRBJ2-7; clone_size: NA; v_call: TRBV5-1; cdr3_nt: TGCGCCAGCAGTTATGCGATCGGGACACAAAGCTCCTACGAGCAGTACTTC; cdr3_aa: CASSYAIGTQSSYEQYF
d_call: TRBD2; j_call: TRBJ2-7; clone_size: NA; v_call: TRBV27; cdr3_nt: TGTGCCAGCAGTTTACGCGGGAGCGGGAGCGCCCCACTCTACGAGCAGTACTTC; cdr3_aa: CASSLRGSGSAPLYEQYF
d_call: TRBD2; j_call: TRBJ2-3; clone_size: NA; v_call: TRBV11-3; cdr3_nt: TGTGCCAGCAGCTCCGGATCAGCGGGATACACAGATACGCAGTATTTT; cdr3_aa: CASSSGSAGYTDTQYF
d_call: TRBD1; j_call: TRBJ1-6; clone_size: NA; v_call: TRBV28; cdr3_nt: TGTGCCAGCGTGGGGACAGGGTATTCACCCCTCCACTTT; cdr3_aa: CASVGTGYSPLHF
d_call: NA; j_call: TRBJ2-5; clone_size: NA; v_call: TRBV7-8; cdr3_nt: TGTGCCAGCAGCCAGGGGATGGAGACCCAGTACTTC; cdr3_aa: CASSQGMETQYF